This TCR beta chain was found in a study of blood T cell repertoires in COVID-19. At the level of the study: There were acute and convalescent COVID-19 samples, and they came from the United States, Italy and Spain.

The protocol was immunoSEQ multiplex PCR, while the TCRdb copy is restricted to in-frame clones and leaves out a portion. The sample yields over 150,000 clones, approximately 84% seen once. The source of this sequence is a human donor with acute or convalescent COVID-19. The donor label of this sample is uncertain. The sequenced sample consisted of peripheral blood.

The CDR3 here is CAWSEQYEQYF. CDR3 nucleotide sequence: TGTGCCTGGAGTGAACAATACGAGCAGTACTTC. The rearrangement joins TRBV30 to TRBJ2-7, with D unclear. The V end lost 1 base, the J end lost 4 bases, and 5 bases lay between the germline ends. The CDR3 extends over 11 amino acids. Germline assignment: CDR1 GTSNPN and CDR2 SVGIG (reference sequence).